The 21 T cell receptor beta chains reported below all come from one sample, sequenced in a study of cytomegalovirus exposure and HLA in healthy donors. Researchers ran the PCR with 60 Vbeta and 13 Jbeta primers. The assay was immunoSEQ multiplex PCR, and TCRdb's table has in-frame clones only and misses some. Among over 150,000 clones listed, roughly four fifths were seen once. Source material: PBMCs. The receptor source for this set is a man aged 45-65 years in good health and CMV-seronegative.

The sample holds one count of this clone. The chain joins TRBV7-2 to TRBJ1-3; no clear D. Germline assignment: CDR1 SGHTA and CDR2 FQGNSA. The CDR3 runs 13 residues. The V end lost 5 bases, the J end lost 5 bases, and 10 bases lay between the germline ends. CDR3 sequence: CASSPGIRNTIYF. CDR3 DNA: TGTGCCAGCAGCCCAGGAATAAGAAACACCATATATTTT.

The table lists this clone with a few counts. The rearrangement uses TRBV19 and TRBJ1-4, with TRBD1 matching over 9 bases. Losses at the gene ends were 5 bases for V and 7 bases for J; bases not matched to a gene: 5. CDR3 length: 14 amino acids. Per the germline V gene, CDR1 is LNHDA and CDR2 is SQIVND (reference sequence). DNA of the CDR3: TGTGCCAGTAGTGGGACAGGGCTGACTGAAAAACTGTTTTTT. Protein: CASSGTGLTEKLFF.

This chain uses TRBV5-1 with TRBJ2-1, with 8 positions matching TRBD2. Germline V gene lookup returns CDR1 SGHRS and CDR2 YFSETQ. V lost 2 bases to trimming and J lost 1 base; unmatched junction nucleotides: 8. This CDR3 comprises 17 residues. CDR3 in DNA: TGCGCCAGCAGCTTTAAGACCACTAGCGGTTCCTACAATGAGCAGTTCTTC. Translating gives CASSFKTTSGSYNEQFF.

V and J are TRBV5-1 and TRBJ1-2; D gene uncertain. With 4 bases removed from V and 4 bases from J, the gap between germline ends came to 5 bases. Germline V gene lookup returns CDR1 SGHRS and CDR2 YFSETQ. This CDR3 contains 11 residues. CDR3 DNA: TGCGCCAGCAGCAACAGCTATGGCTACACCTTC. This sequence encodes CASSNSYGYTF.

The chain uses TRBV28 and TRBJ1-5, with a weak D call TRBD1 (5 bases). The V gene's germline CDR1 is MDHEN and CDR2 SYDVKM. The CDR3 runs 17 residues. The V end was cut by 2 bases, the J end by 1 base, with 15 bases between. CDR3: CASSLVGVGASNQPQHF. CDR3 DNA: TGTGCCAGCAGTTTAGTTGGAGTAGGGGCAAGCAATCAGCCCCAGCATTTT. The whole variable domain, remainder taken from reference TRBV28 and TRBJ1-5, is DVKVTQSSRYLVKRTGEKVFLECVQDMDHENMFWYRQDPGLGLRLIYFSYDVKMKEKGDIPEGYSVSREKKERFSLILESASTNQTSMYLCASSLVGVGASNQPQHFGDGTRLSIL.

The J gene is TRBJ2-7, the V gene TRBV12-5, with 7 nucleotides matching TRBD1. The CDR3 sequence is 16 residues long. The V and J ends lost 9 bases and 5 bases, in that order; junction bases with no gene match: 19. In germline, CDR1 is LGHNT, CDR2 FRNRAP. CDR3 nucleotide sequence: TGTGCTAGCTACCCAAACCTGACAGGGTTTCTCCACGAGCAGTACTTC. This gives the protein CASYPNLTGFLHEQYF.

The CDR3 bases are TGTGCCAGCAGCCTGGGATACGCAGGGGGGAATTCACCCCTCCACTTT. Translating gives CASSLGYAGGNSPLHF. The rearrangement joins TRBV27 to TRBJ1-6; the match to TRBD1 covers 7 bases. The junction had 12 bases not matched to a gene; V was cut back by 6 bases and J by 7 bases. The CDR3 totals 16 residues. The germline V gene has CDR1 MNHEY and CDR2 SMNVEV (reference sequence).

The V gene is TRBV4-1, the J gene TRBJ1-4, with D possibly being TRBD1 (5 bases). Germline CDR1 MGHRA, CDR2 YSYEKL. The germline V and J ends were trimmed by 0 bases and 0 bases, with 17 bases remaining between them. The CDR3 length is 19 residues. The CDR3 here is CASSQDSDSTFATNEKLFF. In DNA, the CDR3 is TGCGCCAGCAGCCAAGACTCCGACAGTACTTTTGCAACTAATGAAAAACTGTTTTTT.

The chain is built from TRBV23-1 and TRBJ2-1; perhaps TRBD1 as D (6 bases). TRBV23-1 carries the ORF label, with uncertain function. The CDR3 consists of 13 residues. Trimming stripped 0 bases from V and 9 bases from J, with 9 bases between. CDR3 nucleotide sequence: TGCGCCAGCAGTCAATCCGGGACAACTGAGCAGTTCTTC. Protein product: CASSQSGTTEQFF.

V gene TRBV5-4 combines with J gene TRBJ2-5, with a weak D call TRBD2 (6 bases). The CDR3 contains 15 residues. CDR1 is SGHNT and CDR2 is YYREEE in the germline V gene (reference sequence). V was clipped by 0 bases and J by 5 bases, with 14 bases between them. CDR3 DNA sequence: TGTGCCAGCAGCTTGGCTCAACTAGCAGGGGAGACCCAGTACTTC. The encoded protein is CASSLAQLAGETQYF.

V is TRBV6-5 and J is TRBJ1-1, with D perhaps matching TRBD1 (6 bases). The CDR3 length is 13 residues. Trimming removed 5 bases from V and 5 bases from J, with 12 bases in between. The germline gives CDR1 MNHEY, CDR2 SVGAGI. CDR3: CASSSFQGTEAFF. DNA for the CDR3: TGTGCCAGCAGTAGCTTTCAGGGGACTGAAGCTTTCTTT.

The rearrangement links TRBV29-1 to TRBJ2-5; 9 positions agree with TRBD2. Per the germline V gene, CDR1 is SQVTM and CDR2 is ANQGSEA. After removal of 7 bases from V and 5 bases from J, the junction contained 8 bases not matched to a gene. The CDR3 is 13 amino acids. The CDR3 region is CSDPLRGGETQYF. CDR3 DNA sequence: TGCAGCGACCCTCTGCGGGGGGGGGAGACCCAGTACTTC. Based on the CDR3 plus reference TRBV29-1 and TRBJ2-5, the full variable domain is SAVISQKPSRDICQRGTSLTIQCQVDSQVTMMFWYRQQPGQSLTLIATANQGSEATYESGFVIDKFPISRPNLTFSTLTVSNMSPEDSSIYLCSDPLRGGETQYFGPGTRLLVL.

CDR3 sequence reads: CASSYSGTGREQYF. CDR3 in DNA: TGTGCCAGCAGTTACTCCGGGACAGGGCGGGAGCAGTACTTC. The rearrangement uses TRBV6-6 and TRBJ2-7; TRBD1 agrees at 9 bases. The J segment lost 7 bases and the V segment lost 0 bases, leaving 4 bases of the junction unmatched. The CDR3 has 14 amino acids. Germline CDR1 and CDR2: MNHNY and SVGAGI (reference sequence).

The gene calls are TRBV7-2 and TRBJ2-2; D is unclear. The germline V gene has CDR1 SGHTA and CDR2 FQGNSA. V lost 0 bases and J 7 bases, leaving 9 bases between the germline ends. The length of the CDR3 is 14 residues. The CDR3 reads CASSLASIGGELFF. The CDR3 DNA reads TGTGCCAGCAGCTTAGCTAGTATCGGCGGGGAGCTGTTTTTT.

In the case of this clone: The junction differs from germline at one of its ends, possibly a read error. The chain uses TRBV7-9 and TRBJ1-1; 8 nucleotides agree with TRBD1. Per germline, CDR1 SEHNR and CDR2 FQNEAQ (reference sequence). CDR3 size: 12 residues. The CDR3 DNA reads as TGTTCCAGCAGCGTAGGGGACAGGGAAGCTTTCTTT. Its translation is CSSSVGDREAFF.

This chain links TRBV7-9 with TRBJ2-6; TRBD1 agrees at 9 bases. V dropped 5 bases and J dropped 3; count of bases not matched to a gene: 5. The germline V gene has CDR1 SEHNR and CDR2 FQNEAQ (reference sequence). The CDR3 has 16 amino acids. Written as DNA, the CDR3 is TGTGCCAGCAGCCCGGGGACAGGGCATGGGGCCAACGTCCTGACTTTC. Translated, it gives CASSPGTGHGANVLTF.

This chain uses TRBV11-3 with TRBJ1-1; D is ambiguous. This CDR3 comprises 13 residues. From germline, CDR1 is SGHNT and CDR2 YENEEA. V lost 7 bases and J 4 bases, leaving 13 bases between the germline ends. CDR3 DNA: TGTGCCAGCAATGAGGTTTTTGGCACTGAAGCTTTCTTT. Translated, it gives CASNEVFGTEAFF.

The chain joins TRBV27 to TRBJ2-3; TRBD1 aligns across 7 bases. This CDR3 is built from 14 residues. Trimming removed 6 bases from V and 1 base from J; junction bases left unmatched: 4. Germline CDR1 and CDR2: MNHEY and SMNVEV (reference sequence). The DNA of the CDR3 is TGTGCCAGCAGCCCACAGGGGCGCACAGATACGCAGTATTTT. Translated, it gives CASSPQGRTDTQYF.

This rearrangement joins TRBV7-9 to TRBJ2-1; 9 bases agree with TRBD2. The germline gives CDR1 SEHNR, CDR2 FQNEAQ (reference sequence). This CDR3 has 16 amino acids. V shed 0 bases and J 4 bases; nucleotides not matched to a gene: 4. CDR3 DNA sequence: TGTGCCAGCAGCTTAGCTGCTAGCGGGATTTACAATGAGCAGTTCTTC. It codes for CASSLAASGIYNEQFF.

The J gene is TRBJ1-1, the V gene TRBV5-6, with D uncertain. CDR3 length equals 15 residues. Per germline, CDR1 SGHDT and CDR2 YYEEEE. V was shortened by 1 base and J by 0 bases, with 10 bases between the two germline ends. The CDR3 reads CASSLLDPVNTEAFF. CDR3 DNA sequence: TGTGCCAGCAGCTTGCTTGATCCAGTGAACACTGAAGCTTTCTTT.

The J gene is TRBJ2-3, the V gene TRBV4-3; 10 bases are shared with TRBD2. CDR3 length: 18 residues. After removal of 0 bases from V and 2 bases from J, the junction contained 8 bases not matched to a gene. CDR1 and CDR2 (germline): LGHNA, YSLEER. The CDR3 loop reads CASSQDISGGGLTDTQYF. The CDR3 region has the DNA TGCGCCAGCAGCCAAGATATCAGCGGGGGGGGGCTCACAGATACGCAGTATTTT.